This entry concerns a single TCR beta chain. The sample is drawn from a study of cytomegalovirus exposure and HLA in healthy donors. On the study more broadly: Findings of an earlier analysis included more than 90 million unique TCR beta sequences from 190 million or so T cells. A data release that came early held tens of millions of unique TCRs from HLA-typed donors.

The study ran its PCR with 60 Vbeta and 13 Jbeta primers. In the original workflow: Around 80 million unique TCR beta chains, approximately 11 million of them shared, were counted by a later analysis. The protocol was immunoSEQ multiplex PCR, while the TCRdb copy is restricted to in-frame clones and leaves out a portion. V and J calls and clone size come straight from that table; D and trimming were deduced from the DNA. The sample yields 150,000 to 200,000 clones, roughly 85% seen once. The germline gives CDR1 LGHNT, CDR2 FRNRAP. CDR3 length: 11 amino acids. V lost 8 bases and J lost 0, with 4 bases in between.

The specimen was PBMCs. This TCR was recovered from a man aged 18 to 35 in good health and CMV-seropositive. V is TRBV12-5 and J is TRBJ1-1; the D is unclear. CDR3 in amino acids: CASSVNTEAFF. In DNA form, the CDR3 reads TGTGCTAGTTCAGTGAACACTGAAGCTTTCTTT.